In its sample, the clone carrying this TCR beta chain was seen once. Using immunoSEQ multiplex PCR, the repertoire was profiled, and TCRdb retains in-frame clones only, with some absent. This table holds approximately 250,000 clones, 83% found once. These data come from a study of blood T cell repertoires in COVID-19. About the study: From the United States, Italy and Spain came samples of acute and convalescent COVID-19.

Germline values: CDR1 SNHLY, CDR2 FYNNEI. V was shortened by 7 bases and J by 2 bases, with 15 bases between the two germline ends. The CDR3 runs 15 residues. This sequence joins TRBV2 and TRBJ1-5, with D tentatively TRBD1 (5 bases). The receptor was isolated from a human donor in a cohort sampled during active COVID-19. The sequenced sample consisted of peripheral blood. The CDR3 DNA is TGTGCCAGCATCGCCCAGGGTATGGGCAATCAGCCCCAGCATTTT. Protein: CASIAQGMGNQPQHF.